This T cell receptor (beta chain) stems from a study of PD-1 blockade in mismatch repair-deficient tumors. The V gene lost 3 bases and the J gene lost 9 bases, with 5 bases spanning the gap. This CDR3 is 11 amino acids long. In germline, CDR1 is KGHSH, CDR2 LQKENI. The assay was immunoSEQ multiplex PCR, and TCRdb's table has in-frame clones only and misses some. The repertoire holds about a thousand clones, with around 80% as singletons. Time point noted: archival surgical resection tumor tissue. Sequencing was performed on primary tumor tissue, taken from a patient treated with pembrolizumab. The TCR originated in an adult with mismatch repair-deficient cancer. The chain joins TRBV18 to TRBJ2-2; the D is unclear. CDR3 sequence (DNA): TGTGCCAGCTCACCGGGTTGGGAGCTGTTTTTT. Amino acids: CASSPGWELFF.